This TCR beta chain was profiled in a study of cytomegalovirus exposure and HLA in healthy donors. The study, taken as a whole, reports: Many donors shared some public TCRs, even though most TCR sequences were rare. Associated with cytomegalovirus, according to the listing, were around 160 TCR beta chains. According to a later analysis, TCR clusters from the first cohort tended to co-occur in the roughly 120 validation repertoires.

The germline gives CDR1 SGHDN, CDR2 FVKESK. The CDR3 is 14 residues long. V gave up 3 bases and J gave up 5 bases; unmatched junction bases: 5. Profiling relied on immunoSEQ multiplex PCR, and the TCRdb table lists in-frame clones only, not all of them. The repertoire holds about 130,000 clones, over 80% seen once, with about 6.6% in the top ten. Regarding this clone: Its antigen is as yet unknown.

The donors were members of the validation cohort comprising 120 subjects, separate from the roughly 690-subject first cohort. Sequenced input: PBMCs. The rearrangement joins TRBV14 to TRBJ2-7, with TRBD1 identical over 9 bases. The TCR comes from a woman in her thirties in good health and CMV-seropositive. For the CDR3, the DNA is TGTGCCAGCAGCCACGGACAGGGGACCCACGAGCAGTACTTC. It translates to CASSHGQGTHEQYF.